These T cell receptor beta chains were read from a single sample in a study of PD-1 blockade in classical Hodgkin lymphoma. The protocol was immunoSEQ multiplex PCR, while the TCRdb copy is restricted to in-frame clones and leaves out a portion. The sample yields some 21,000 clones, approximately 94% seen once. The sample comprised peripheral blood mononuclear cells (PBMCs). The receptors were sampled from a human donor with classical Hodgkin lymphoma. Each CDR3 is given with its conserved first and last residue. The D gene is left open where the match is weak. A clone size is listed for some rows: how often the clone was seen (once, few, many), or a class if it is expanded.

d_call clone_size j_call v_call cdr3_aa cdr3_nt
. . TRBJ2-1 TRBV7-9 CASSLWRGAAYNEQFF TGTGCCAGCAGCTTATGGCGCGGGGCAGCCTACAATGAGCAGTTCTTC
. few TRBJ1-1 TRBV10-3 CAIRRENTEAFF TGTGCCATCAGGAGGGAGAACACTGAAGCTTTCTTT
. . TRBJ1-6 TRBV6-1 CASGTIDNSPLHF TGTGCCAGCGGGACAATAGATAATTCACCCCTCCACTTT
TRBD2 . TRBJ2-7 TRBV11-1 CASSRTSGAYEQYF TGTGCCAGCAGCCGGACTAGCGGAGCCTACGAGCAGTACTTC
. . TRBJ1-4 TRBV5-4 CASSRQDTTNEKLFF TGTGCCAGCAGTCGACAGGACACGACTAATGAAAAACTGTTTTTT
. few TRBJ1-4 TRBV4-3 CASSQGPWGPGLEEKLFF TGCGCCAGCAGCCAAGGTCCGTGGGGGCCGGGGTTGGAAGAAAAACTGTTTTTT
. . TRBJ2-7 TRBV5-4 CASSLVGHEQYF TGTGCCAGCAGCTTGGTGGGCCACGAGCAGTACTTC
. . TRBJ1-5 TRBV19 CASSRSRGEPQHF TGTGCCAGTAGTAGGTCCAGGGGAGAGCCCCAGCATTTT
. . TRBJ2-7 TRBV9 CASSVGAPGSSYEQYF TGTGCCAGCAGCGTAGGGGCGCCGGGTAGCTCCTACGAGCAGTACTTC
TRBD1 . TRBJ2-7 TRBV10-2 CASSVGQGYEQYF TGCGCCAGCAGTGTAGGACAGGGCTACGAGCAGTACTTC
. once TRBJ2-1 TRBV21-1 CASSIRTSGGANEQFF TGTGCCAGCAGCATCAGAACTAGCGGGGGAGCCAATGAGCAGTTCTTC
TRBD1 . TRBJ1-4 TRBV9 CASSGTGTGDEKLFF TGTGCCAGCAGCGGAACCGGGACAGGGGACGAAAAACTGTTTTTT
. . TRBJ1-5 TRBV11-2 CASSLTPGPRAPQHF TGTGCCAGCAGCCTCACCCCCGGCCCCCGGGCGCCCCAGCATTTT
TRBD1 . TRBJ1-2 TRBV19 CASSTTGTGGGGYTF TGTGCCAGTAGCACCACCGGGACAGGGGGAGGTGGCTACACCTTC
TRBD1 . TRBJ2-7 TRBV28 CASSSPPRGLTYEQYF TGTGCCAGCAGCTCCCCTCCTAGGGGGCTAACCTACGAGCAGTACTTC
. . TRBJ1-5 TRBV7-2 CASSPNAGGGQPQHF TGTGCCAGCAGCCCCAATGCGGGGGGAGGACAGCCCCAGCATTTT
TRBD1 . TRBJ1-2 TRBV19 CASSRPGQGYYGYTF TGTGCCAGTAGTCGACCGGGACAGGGCTACTATGGCTACACCTTC
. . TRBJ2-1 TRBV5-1 CASSLSRSSYNEQFF TGCGCCAGCAGCTTGTCGCGGAGCTCCTACAATGAGCAGTTCTTC
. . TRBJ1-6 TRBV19 CATGVGAHNSPLHF TGTGCCACCGGTGTTGGGGCCCACAATTCACCCCTCCACTTT
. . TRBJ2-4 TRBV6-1 CASRPGYSHIQYF TGTGCCAGCAGGCCAGGCTACTCACACATTCAGTACTTC
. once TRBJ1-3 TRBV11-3 CASSLVFPPGNTIYF TGTGCCAGCAGCTTAGTATTTCCACCTGGGAACACCATATATTTT
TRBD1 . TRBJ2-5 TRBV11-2 CASRRGTGARETQYF TGTGCCAGCAGACGTGGGACAGGGGCGAGGGAGACCCAGTACTTC
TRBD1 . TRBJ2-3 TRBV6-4 CASSDSGGGTDTQYF TGTGCCAGCAGTGACTCAGGGGGCGGCACAGATACGCAGTATTTT
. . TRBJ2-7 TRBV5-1 CASSLGGREYEQYF TGCGCCAGCAGCTTGGGTGGCAGGGAATACGAGCAGTACTTC
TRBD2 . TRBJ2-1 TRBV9 CASSVGGSGGPQFF TGTGCCAGCAGCGTAGGGGGTAGCGGGGGGCCCCAGTTCTTC
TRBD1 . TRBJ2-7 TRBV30 CAWNWDSQYEQYF TGTGCCTGGAATTGGGACAGCCAATACGAGCAGTACTTC
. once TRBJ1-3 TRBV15 CATSRDRGSGNTIYF TGTGCCACCAGCAGAGATCGGGGCTCTGGAAACACCATATATTTT